The following is a T cell receptor beta chain sequence with its context. The antigen is undetermined. These data originate in a study of T cell responses to AZD1222 COVID-19 vaccine. General study points: Among AZD1222 vaccinees, only six were seropositive at baseline.

Using immunoSEQ multiplex PCR, the repertoire was profiled, and TCRdb retains in-frame clones only, with some absent. The table lists about 96,000 clones, 75% to 90% of them singletons, with about a quarter in the top ten. This specimen was peripheral blood, taken on day 0 of AZD1222 vaccination. This TCR derives from an adult in good health.

The CDR3 sequence is CASSHPGPMAGELFF. CDR3 in DNA: TGTGCCAGCAGTCATCCGGGCCCTATGGCCGGGGAGCTGTTTTTT. This chain connects TRBV6-2 or TRBV6-3 to TRBJ2-2; D not resolved. Germline V gene sequence: CDR1 MNHEY, CDR2 SVGEGT. This CDR3 comprises 15 residues. V lost 5 bases and J 6 bases, leaving 16 bases between the germline ends.